Listed below are T cell receptor beta chains from one sample, sequenced in a study of control samples from healthy donors and cancer patients. The method was immunoSEQ multiplex PCR; TCRdb's version includes in-frame clones alone and lacks a portion of them. The sample consists of around 140,000 clones, roughly 92% of them appearing once. The specimen was blood. The origin of the receptors is a man younger than 35 in good health. Each CDR3 is given with its conserved first and last residue. The D gene is left open where the match is weak. The size entry is marked missing in some rows and otherwise reads once, few, many or a size class.

len: 12
j_gene: TRBJ1-1
abundance: .
d_gene: .
v_gene: TRBV19
CDR3aa: CASSIGNTEAFF
CDR3nt: TGTGCCAGTAGTATAGGCAACACTGAAGCTTTCTTT

len: 13
j_gene: TRBJ1-3
abundance: few
d_gene: TRBD1
v_gene: TRBV7-3
CDR3aa: CASSRGQGNTIYF
CDR3nt: TGTGCCAGCAGCAGGGGACAGGGAAACACCATATATTTT

len: 15
j_gene: TRBJ2-3
abundance: .
d_gene: .
v_gene: TRBV18
CDR3aa: CASSPPSVQPDTQYF
CDR3nt: TGTGCCAGCTCACCACCATCGGTCCAGCCAGATACGCAGTATTTT

len: 13
j_gene: TRBJ1-2
abundance: .
d_gene: .
v_gene: TRBV6-5
CDR3aa: CASSRTANYGYTF
CDR3nt: TGTGCCAGCAGTCGGACAGCTAACTATGGCTACACCTTC

len: 15
j_gene: TRBJ1-4
abundance: .
d_gene: TRBD1
v_gene: TRBV6-5
CDR3aa: CASSYRGQRGEKLFF
CDR3nt: TGTGCCAGCAGTTACAGGGGACAGCGTGGGGAAAAACTGTTTTTT

len: 14
j_gene: TRBJ1-2
abundance: .
d_gene: .
v_gene: TRBV6-1
CDR3aa: CASSERGMLYGYTF
CDR3nt: TGTGCCAGCAGTGAAAGGGGCATGCTCTATGGCTACACCTTC

len: 14
j_gene: TRBJ2-5
abundance: .
d_gene: .
v_gene: TRBV4-1
CDR3aa: CASSQVGGQETQYF
CDR3nt: TGCGCCAGCAGCCAAGTAGGGGGCCAAGAGACCCAGTACTTC

len: 14
j_gene: TRBJ2-2
abundance: .
d_gene: TRBD1
v_gene: TRBV6-4
CDR3aa: CASSETGGTGELFF
CDR3nt: TGTGCCAGCAGTGAGACAGGGGGCACCGGGGAGCTGTTTTTT

len: 14
j_gene: TRBJ2-3
abundance: .
d_gene: TRBD2
v_gene: TRBV13
CDR3aa: CASSPGLAFDTQYF
CDR3nt: TGTGCCAGCAGCCCGGGACTAGCGTTTGATACGCAGTATTTT

len: 16
j_gene: TRBJ2-7
abundance: once
d_gene: TRBD2
v_gene: TRBV4-2
CDR3aa: CASSPSFTSGVYEQYF
CDR3nt: TGTGCCAGCAGCCCCTCCTTCACTAGCGGGGTCTACGAGCAGTACTTC

len: 16
j_gene: TRBJ2-7
abundance: .
d_gene: .
v_gene: TRBV7-2
CDR3aa: CASSLEGLGGPGEQYF
CDR3nt: TGTGCCAGCAGCTTAGAAGGGCTGGGGGGGCCGGGCGAGCAGTACTTC

len: 12
j_gene: TRBJ2-1
abundance: .
d_gene: .
v_gene: TRBV3-1/TRBV3-2
CDR3aa: CASSQEGNEQFF
CDR3nt: TGTGCCAGCAGCCAAGAAGGGAATGAGCAGTTCTTC

len: 15
j_gene: TRBJ1-1
abundance: .
d_gene: .
v_gene: TRBV6-5
CDR3aa: CASSYSGPGVTEAFF
CDR3nt: TGTGCCAGCAGTTACTCCGGGCCGGGGGTCACTGAAGCTTTCTTT

len: 11
j_gene: TRBJ2-5
abundance: .
d_gene: .
v_gene: TRBV5-1
CDR3aa: CASSLEETQYF
CDR3nt: TGCGCCAGCAGCTTGGAAGAGACCCAGTACTTC

len: 18
j_gene: TRBJ1-2
abundance: .
d_gene: TRBD1
v_gene: TRBV2
CDR3aa: CASSEKRDRTPGGYGYTF
CDR3nt: TGTGCCAGCAGTGAAAAAAGGGACAGGACTCCCGGCGGCTATGGCTACACCTTC

len: 15
j_gene: TRBJ2-7
abundance: .
d_gene: .
v_gene: TRBV5-4
CDR3aa: CASSLKGQTYYEQYF
CDR3nt: TGTGCCAGCAGCTTGAAGGGCCAGACCTACTACGAGCAGTACTTC

len: 14
j_gene: TRBJ2-5
abundance: .
d_gene: TRBD1
v_gene: TRBV2
CDR3aa: CASSTRDRQETQYF
CDR3nt: TGTGCCAGCAGTACTCGGGACAGACAAGAGACCCAGTACTTC

len: 15
j_gene: TRBJ1-2
abundance: few
d_gene: TRBD1
v_gene: TRBV3-1/TRBV3-2
CDR3aa: CASSLADRENYGYTF
CDR3nt: TGTGCCAGCAGCTTGGCGGACAGGGAGAACTATGGCTACACCTTC

len: 13
j_gene: TRBJ1-5
abundance: .
d_gene: .
v_gene: TRBV11-2
CDR3aa: CASSLGVNQPQHF
CDR3nt: TGTGCCAGCAGCTTAGGGGTGAATCAGCCCCAGCATTTT

len: 16
j_gene: TRBJ1-4
abundance: .
d_gene: TRBD1
v_gene: TRBV4-1
CDR3aa: CASRRGGGTGREKLFF
CDR3nt: TGCGCCAGCAGACGGGGAGGTGGGACAGGTAGAGAAAAACTGTTTTTT

len: 15
j_gene: TRBJ1-5
abundance: .
d_gene: TRBD1
v_gene: TRBV6-1
CDR3aa: CASSEDRGLNQPQHF
CDR3nt: TGTGCCAGCAGTGAGGACAGGGGGCTAAATCAGCCCCAGCATTTT

len: 11
j_gene: TRBJ2-7
abundance: .
d_gene: .
v_gene: TRBV6-6
CDR3aa: CASSTSYEQYF
CDR3nt: TGTGCCAGCAGCACATCCTACGAGCAGTACTTC

len: 15
j_gene: TRBJ2-1
abundance: .
d_gene: TRBD2
v_gene: TRBV30
CDR3aa: CAWSVGAGGYNEQFF
CDR3nt: TGTGCCTGGAGTGTTGGAGCGGGGGGCTACAATGAGCAGTTCTTC

len: 16
j_gene: TRBJ1-1
abundance: .
d_gene: .
v_gene: TRBV6-1
CDR3aa: CASSGGVGRLNSEAFF
CDR3nt: TGTGCCAGCAGTGGTGGGGTGGGACGGTTGAACAGTGAAGCTTTCTTT

len: 15
j_gene: TRBJ2-1
abundance: .
d_gene: .
v_gene: TRBV19
CDR3aa: CASSLDLSSYNEQFF
CDR3nt: TGTGCCAGTAGTCTCGACTTAAGCTCCTACAATGAGCAGTTCTTC

len: 14
j_gene: TRBJ1-2
abundance: .
d_gene: .
v_gene: TRBV5-1
CDR3aa: CASSFRDKGYGYTF
CDR3nt: TGCGCCAGCAGCTTCAGGGATAAAGGCTATGGCTACACCTTC

len: 18
j_gene: TRBJ2-3
abundance: .
d_gene: .
v_gene: TRBV7-9
CDR3aa: CASSYSRMSSGVTDTQYF
CDR3nt: TGTGCCAGCAGCTACTCCCGGATGAGTTCGGGGGTCACAGATACGCAGTATTTT

len: 18
j_gene: TRBJ2-1
abundance: .
d_gene: TRBD2
v_gene: TRBV27
CDR3aa: CASSFAVGSGGAYNEQFF
CDR3nt: TGTGCCAGCAGTTTTGCCGTGGGTAGCGGGGGGGCCTACAATGAGCAGTTCTTC

len: 16
j_gene: TRBJ2-5
abundance: .
d_gene: TRBD2
v_gene: TRBV3-1/TRBV3-2
CDR3aa: CASSQGDPGGVETQYF
CDR3nt: TGTGCCAGCAGCCAAGGGGACCCCGGGGGGGTTGAGACCCAGTACTTC

len: 17
j_gene: TRBJ1-6
abundance: .
d_gene: TRBD1
v_gene: TRBV7-3
CDR3aa: CASSPKDRGRSGSPLHF
CDR3nt: TGTGCCAGCAGCCCAAAGGACAGGGGGAGGTCGGGCTCACCCCTCCACTTT

len: 15
j_gene: TRBJ2-6
abundance: .
d_gene: .
v_gene: TRBV6-5
CDR3aa: CASSYAALGANVLTF
CDR3nt: TGTGCCAGCAGTTACGCAGCTCTGGGGGCCAACGTCCTGACTTTC

len: 14
j_gene: TRBJ2-7
abundance: .
d_gene: .
v_gene: TRBV6-5
CDR3aa: CASSSPSGPYEQYF
CDR3nt: TGTGCCAGCAGTTCCCCTAGTGGTCCCTACGAGCAGTACTTC

len: 15
j_gene: TRBJ2-7
abundance: .
d_gene: .
v_gene: TRBV7-6
CDR3aa: CASSFPGQGEGEQYF
CDR3nt: TGTGCCAGCAGCTTCCCCGGGCAGGGGGAGGGCGAGCAGTACTTC

len: 14
j_gene: TRBJ1-4
abundance: .
d_gene: .
v_gene: TRBV19
CDR3aa: CASSTYRADEKLFF
CDR3nt: TGTGCCAGTAGTACCTACAGGGCTGATGAAAAACTGTTTTTT

len: 15
j_gene: TRBJ1-1
abundance: .
d_gene: .
v_gene: TRBV27
CDR3aa: CASSFSSGARTEAFF
CDR3nt: TGTGCCAGCAGTTTCAGCTCAGGGGCTCGGACTGAAGCTTTCTTT

len: 19
j_gene: TRBJ1-2
abundance: .
d_gene: TRBD1
v_gene: TRBV14
CDR3aa: CASSSYPRKDNRGREGYTF
CDR3nt: TGTGCCAGCAGCTCCTATCCTCGGAAAGACAACAGGGGGAGAGAAGGCTACACCTTC

len: 18
j_gene: TRBJ2-2
abundance: once
d_gene: TRBD2
v_gene: TRBV11-2
CDR3aa: CASSLSPGLAGGPGELFF
CDR3nt: TGTGCCAGCAGCTTAAGCCCGGGACTAGCGGGGGGGCCCGGGGAGCTGTTTTTT

len: 16
j_gene: TRBJ2-2
abundance: once
d_gene: .
v_gene: TRBV6-5
CDR3aa: CASSYTGTAIAGELFF
CDR3nt: TGTGCCAGCAGTTACACCGGGACCGCAATCGCCGGGGAGCTGTTTTTT

len: 15
j_gene: TRBJ2-5
abundance: .
d_gene: .
v_gene: TRBV2
CDR3aa: CASSPDGLWGETQYF
CDR3nt: TGTGCCAGCAGTCCGGACGGGCTGTGGGGAGAGACCCAGTACTTC

len: 13
j_gene: TRBJ1-2
abundance: .
d_gene: .
v_gene: TRBV14
CDR3aa: CASSPGWGDGYTF
CDR3nt: TGTGCCAGCAGCCCGGGATGGGGGGATGGCTACACCTTC

len: 16
j_gene: TRBJ1-3
abundance: .
d_gene: .
v_gene: TRBV18
CDR3aa: CASSRMPDSSGNTIYF
CDR3nt: TGTGCCAGCTCACGTATGCCTGATAGCTCTGGAAACACCATATATTTT

len: 15
j_gene: TRBJ1-5
abundance: .
d_gene: .
v_gene: TRBV3-1/TRBV3-2
CDR3aa: CASSTSGALGQPQHF
CDR3nt: TGTGCCAGCAGCACCTCAGGGGCACTCGGTCAGCCCCAGCATTTT

len: 16
j_gene: TRBJ1-5
abundance: .
d_gene: TRBD1
v_gene: TRBV28
CDR3aa: CASSSAGQGVGQPQHF
CDR3nt: TGTGCCAGCAGTTCGGCGGGACAGGGGGTAGGTCAGCCCCAGCATTTT

len: 12
j_gene: TRBJ2-1
abundance: .
d_gene: .
v_gene: TRBV11-2
CDR3aa: CASSSPWGEQFF
CDR3nt: TGTGCCAGCAGCTCCCCCTGGGGTGAGCAGTTCTTC

len: 15
j_gene: TRBJ1-2
abundance: few
d_gene: .
v_gene: TRBV3-1/TRBV3-2
CDR3aa: CASSPLGGLNYGYTF
CDR3nt: TGTGCCAGCAGCCCCCTGGGGGGGCTGAACTATGGCTACACCTTC